The 28 T cell receptor beta chains below come from one sample, sequenced in a study of blood T cell repertoires in COVID-19 (TCRdb year 2020). To prepare the library, the immunoSEQ multiplex PCR assay was applied. This immuneACCESS table, as held by TCRdb, lists in-frame sequences with V and J called but not all clones. Of the missing ones, under half trace to an unresolved V gene in checked studies; the others have no known cause. The sample has 200,000 to 250,000 clones on record, about 91% of them singletons. More than 1.4% of the sample belongs to the ten largest clones. The sequenced sample consisted of peripheral blood. These receptors all stem from a man aged 18 to 29 with active or convalescent COVID-19.

The chain has TRBV6-1 and TRBJ2-7; 7 bases match TRBD2. The CDR3 spans 15 residues. V trimming: 1 base; J trimming: 4 bases; junction bases outside the gene matches: 7. CDR1 is MNHNS and CDR2 is SASEGT in the germline V gene. The CDR3 DNA reads as TGTGCCAGCAGTGAAGGTCGGGGGGTTTCATACGAGCAGTACTTC. Its protein is CASSEGRGVSYEQYF.

The chain recombines TRBV2 with TRBJ1-2; D uncertain. Germline CDR1 and CDR2: SNHLY and FYNNEI. The CDR3 consists of 13 residues. The V and J ends lost 8 bases and 2 bases respectively, with 12 bases between them. The CDR3 sequence is CASQVTENYGYTF. In DNA form, the CDR3 reads TGTGCCAGCCAGGTAACAGAGAACTATGGCTACACCTTC.

The V gene is TRBV19, the J gene TRBJ2-1; D gene ambiguous. Germline CDR1 is LNHDA and CDR2 is SQIVND (reference sequence). The V and J ends lost 2 bases and 6 bases respectively, with 5 bases between them. The CDR3 runs 12 residues. In nucleotides, the CDR3 is TGTGCCAGTAGTATACGTCTCAATGAGCAGTTCTTC. Translated: CASSIRLNEQFF.

To note about this clone: Compared with germline, one end of the junction differs, possibly owing to a read error. The chain recombines TRBV10-3 with TRBJ2-1; 9 nucleotides agree with TRBD1. The CDR3 extends over 18 amino acids. Germline V gene data show CDR1 as ENHRY and CDR2 as SYGVKD. CDR3 amino acids: CVISGSPGTGNSYNEQFF. The CDR3 DNA follows: TGTGTCATCAGTGGGAGTCCCGGGACAGGGAACTCCTACAATGAGCAGTTCTTC.

The chain employs TRBV23-1 and TRBJ2-3; 9 bases agree with TRBD2. TRBV23-1 is classed as an ORF, of uncertain function. The CDR3 totals 17 residues. The ends lost 0 bases at V and 9 bases at J; junction bases unmatched: 13. The CDR3: CASSQSRSAGGPGTQYF. For the CDR3, the DNA is TGCGCCAGCAGTCAATCGAGGTCCGCGGGAGGGCCGGGCACGCAGTATTTT.

The chain is built from TRBV2 and TRBJ1-1; 8 nucleotides align to TRBD1. This CDR3 is 15 amino acids long. Germline V CDR1 and CDR2: SNHLY, FYNNEI. Trimming at V came to 4 bases and at J to 6 bases, leaving 10 bases not matched to a gene. CDR3 nucleotide sequence: TGTGCCAGCAGTGCCCTACAGGGGGGATCGTCTGAAGCTTTCTTT. Its translation: CASSALQGGSSEAFF.

This rearrangement joins TRBV11-2 to TRBJ2-2; D remains ambiguous. Deletions cut 2 bases from V and 5 bases from J, with 15 bases between. Germline CDR1 reads SGHAT; CDR2 reads FQNNGV. This CDR3 region has 16 residues. The CDR3, as DNA: TGTGCCAGCAGCTTACGGGTTTCATCGTGGACCGGGGAGCTGTTTTTT. As protein: CASSLRVSSWTGELFF.

This chain uses TRBV6-5 with TRBJ1-5, with TRBD1 identical over 8 bases. This CDR3 has 14 residues. Unmatched junction bases numbered 7, after V lost 5 bases and J lost 7 bases. Germline values: CDR1 MNHEY, CDR2 SVGAGI. The chain's CDR3 is CASSNGQGGQPQHF. CDR3 nucleotide sequence: TGTGCCAGCAGTAACGGACAGGGCGGACAGCCCCAGCATTTT.

The rearrangement links TRBV12-5 to TRBJ1-4, with TRBD1 as a possible D gene (6 bases). V lost 5 bases, J lost 7 bases, and 17 bases lay in between. The CDR3 is 15 amino acids. Germline assignment: CDR1 LGHNT and CDR2 FRNRAP. The DNA of the CDR3 is TGTGCTAGTGGTCTCGCCGACTGGGGGCTTGAAAAACTGTTTTTT. Translation: CASGLADWGLEKLFF.

The V and J genes are TRBV6-1 and TRBJ2-7; possible D gene TRBD2, 6 bases. CDR3 size: 15 residues. Per the germline V gene, CDR1 is MNHNS and CDR2 is SASEGT. Trimming stripped 3 bases from V and 0 bases from J, with 12 bases between. This chain's CDR3 is CASSEEDGSSYEQYF. For the CDR3, the DNA is TGTGCCAGCAGTGAGGAGGACGGGAGCTCCTACGAGCAGTACTTC.

V usage is TRBV19 and J usage is TRBJ1-1; 7 nucleotides match TRBD1. CDR3 size: 13 residues. The germline CDR1 and CDR2 sequences are LNHDA and SQIVND (reference sequence). V was clipped by 6 bases and J by 4 bases; unmatched bases: 5. CDR3 nucleotides: TGTGCCAGTAGGAGGGGGCAGGGCACTGAAGCTTTCTTT. Amino acid sequence: CASRRGQGTEAFF.

This chain uses TRBV2 with TRBJ1-3; 9 bases agree with TRBD1. With 10 bases clipped from V and 2 bases from J, the junction kept 6 bases outside the gene matches. Germline V gives CDR1 SNHLY, CDR2 FYNNEI. CDR3 size: 14 residues. The CDR3 DNA is TGTGCCATCTACAGGGGGCGGGCTGGAAACACCATATATTTT. Protein: CAIYRGRAGNTIYF.

The chain carries TRBV7-2 and TRBJ2-1; the match to TRBD2 covers 13 bases. This CDR3 has 15 amino acids. With V trimmed by 5 bases and J by 10 bases, 8 bases remained unmatched. Germline CDR1 is SGHTA and CDR2 is FQGNSA. The CDR3 here is CASSELAGGPWEQFF. The CDR3 bases are TGTGCCAGCAGCGAACTAGCGGGAGGGCCATGGGAGCAGTTCTTC.

J is TRBJ2-1 and V is TRBV4-1, with 7 bases fitting TRBD2. The V gene's germline CDR1 is MGHRA and CDR2 YSYEKL. CDR3 size: 19 residues. The V gene end was trimmed by 0 bases and the J gene end by 8 bases; junction bases not matched to a gene: 19. DNA of the CDR3: TGCGCCAGCAGCCAAGACCAAACCCGACTAGCCCCCTATTCACATGAGCAGTTCTTC. Its protein is CASSQDQTRLAPYSHEQFF.

This rearrangement joins TRBV5-4 to TRBJ2-1, with 14 nucleotides matching TRBD2. This CDR3 region has 16 residues. J was trimmed by 3 bases and V by 5 bases; bases with no gene match: 4. The V gene's germline CDR1 is SGHNT and CDR2 YYREEE (reference sequence). Written as DNA, the CDR3 is TGTGCCAGCAGTTCGGGACTAGCGGGAGTCTACAATGAGCAGTTCTTC. Its protein is CASSSGLAGVYNEQFF. The full variable domain, rest sourced from reference TRBV5-4 and TRBJ2-1, is ETGVTQSPTHLIKTRGQQVTLRCSSQSGHNTVSWYQQALGQGPQFIFQYYREEENGRGNFPPRFSGLQFPNYSSELNVNALELDDSALYLCASSSGLAGVYNEQFFGPGTRLTVL.

This sequence joins TRBV27 and TRBJ2-2; 11 bases match TRBD2. Germline CDR1 reads MNHEY; CDR2 reads SMNVEV (reference sequence). The CDR3 has 18 residues. V gave up 0 bases and J gave up 3 bases; unmatched junction bases: 6. The CDR3 loop reads CASSLSPTSGSHTGELFF. CDR3 in DNA: TGTGCCAGCAGTTTATCGCCTACTAGCGGGAGTCACACCGGGGAGCTGTTTTTT.

The chain carries TRBV7-8 and TRBJ2-1; 7 bases are shared with TRBD2. V was pared by 6 bases and J by 8 bases, with 13 bases of the junction left unmatched. This CDR3 region has 15 residues. The V gene's germline CDR1 is SGHVS and CDR2 FQNEAQ. CDR3 sequence (DNA): TGTGCCAGCAGTCCCGGGGAGGGGTTTATCTATGAGCAGTTCTTC. Translation gives CASSPGEGFIYEQFF.

This chain connects TRBV27 to TRBJ2-7; 7 nucleotides agree with TRBD1. V lost 4 bases, J lost 3 bases, and 6 bases stayed unmatched. The CDR3 consists of 14 residues. CDR1 and CDR2 (germline): MNHEY, SMNVEV (reference sequence). In DNA form, the CDR3 reads TGTGCCAGCAGTTCGTCAGGGGGTATCTACGAGCAGTACTTC. Translated: CASSSSGGIYEQYF.

This clone showed up just once. V is TRBV19 and J is TRBJ1-2, with 7 bases lining up with TRBD1. The V gene end was trimmed by 9 bases and the J gene end by 7 bases; junction bases not matched to a gene: 8. Germline assignment: CDR1 LNHDA and CDR2 SQIVND (reference sequence). The CDR3 covers 12 residues. CDR3 coding DNA: TGTGCCAGCCAGACAGGGCCGGGTGGCTACACCTTC. Its translation is CASQTGPGGYTF.

This clone was recorded at least ten times. One end of the junction varies from germline; a read error may be responsible. The chain carries TRBV3-1 (or the pseudogene TRBV3-2) and TRBJ1-1, with D perhaps matching TRBD1 (5 bases). This CDR3 is 10 amino acids long. Germline V CDR1 and CDR2: LGHDT, YNNKEL (reference sequence). For the CDR3, the DNA is TGTGCCAGCAGCGGGGCGTACCGGTTTTTT. This gives the protein CASSGAYRFF.

The V call is TRBV6-4, the J call TRBJ2-3, with 14 bases identical to TRBD2. Losses at the gene ends were 4 bases for V and 9 bases for J; bases not matched to a gene: 3. The CDR3 extends over 14 amino acids. Germline V gene data show CDR1 as MRHNA and CDR2 as SNTAGT. The CDR3 nucleotides are TGTGCCAGCAGTGGCGGACTAGCGGGAGGCACGCAGTATTTT. Protein: CASSGGLAGGTQYF.

This clone was counted a few times. V and J are TRBV2 and TRBJ1-2, with 9 bases identical to TRBD1. Germline loops: CDR1 SNHLY, CDR2 FYNNEI. The CDR3 spans 12 residues. Trimming at V came to 10 bases and at J to 8 bases, leaving 8 bases not matched to a gene. DNA of the CDR3: TGTGCCACCAGGGACAGGGTGTTCGGCTACACCTTC. Protein: CATRDRVFGYTF.

The V call is TRBV4-3, the J call TRBJ2-7; 7 bases fit TRBD2. The junction had 1 base not matched to a gene; V was cut back by 4 bases and J by 1 base. CDR3 length equals 13 residues. The V gene's germline CDR1 is LGHNA and CDR2 YSLEER. The CDR3 spells CASSRGLSYEQYF. DNA for the CDR3: TGCGCCAGCAGCCGGGGACTATCCTACGAGCAGTACTTC.

The CDR3 loop reads CATALTGNNEQFF. CDR3 DNA: TGTGCCACCGCTCTCACGGGGAACAATGAGCAGTTCTTC. The V and J genes are TRBV24-1 and TRBJ2-1; D perhaps matches TRBD2 (5 bases). The CDR3 length is 13 residues. CDR1 is KGHDR, CDR2 SFDVKD, per germline. Trimming left V 9 bases short and J 5 bases short, with 13 bases between.

This chain uses TRBV4-1 with TRBJ1-2, with 11 bases matching TRBD1. The CDR3 sequence is 15 residues long. The junction had 9 bases not matched to a gene; V was cut back by 4 bases and J by 8 bases. Germline CDR1 MGHRA, CDR2 YSYEKL. CDR3 bases: TGCGCCAGCAGCCCGGGACAGGGGGGAACGGACGGCTACACCTTC. This codes for CASSPGQGGTDGYTF.

The chain recombines TRBV28 with TRBJ1-5; TRBD1 agrees at 8 bases. Germline CDR1 and CDR2: MDHEN and SYDVKM. This CDR3 comprises 15 residues. V was clipped by 6 bases and J by 4 bases; unmatched bases: 8. The CDR3 protein is CASRLQGAGNQPQHF. CDR3 sequence (DNA): TGTGCCAGCAGATTGCAGGGGGCGGGTAATCAGCCCCAGCATTTT.

The CDR3 nucleotides read TGTGCCAGTAGACTAGCGGGAGGAGGTGAGCAGTTCTTC. It translates to CASRLAGGGEQFF. J is TRBJ2-1 and V is TRBV12-3 or TRBV12-4, with TRBD2 matching over 13 bases. CDR3 length: 13 residues. V was pared by 9 bases and J by 9 bases, with 5 bases of the junction left unmatched.

V gene TRBV5-1 combines with J gene TRBJ2-1; TRBD2 agrees at 12 bases. V lost 3 bases and J lost 4; bases outside the gene matches: 8. The CDR3 is made up of 17 amino acids. Germline V gene sequence: CDR1 SGHRS, CDR2 YFSETQ. The DNA of the CDR3 is TGCGCCAGCAGCTCGGTATTAGGGACTAGCGGGTACAATGAGCAGTTCTTC. Translating gives CASSSVLGTSGYNEQFF. The variable domain in full, completed from reference TRBV5-1 and TRBJ2-1, reads KAGVTQTPRYLIKTRGQQVTLSCSPISGHRSVSWYQQTPGQGLQFLFEYFSETQRNKGNFPGRFSGRQFSNSRSEMNVSTLELGDSALYLCASSSVLGTSGYNEQFFGPGTRLTVL.